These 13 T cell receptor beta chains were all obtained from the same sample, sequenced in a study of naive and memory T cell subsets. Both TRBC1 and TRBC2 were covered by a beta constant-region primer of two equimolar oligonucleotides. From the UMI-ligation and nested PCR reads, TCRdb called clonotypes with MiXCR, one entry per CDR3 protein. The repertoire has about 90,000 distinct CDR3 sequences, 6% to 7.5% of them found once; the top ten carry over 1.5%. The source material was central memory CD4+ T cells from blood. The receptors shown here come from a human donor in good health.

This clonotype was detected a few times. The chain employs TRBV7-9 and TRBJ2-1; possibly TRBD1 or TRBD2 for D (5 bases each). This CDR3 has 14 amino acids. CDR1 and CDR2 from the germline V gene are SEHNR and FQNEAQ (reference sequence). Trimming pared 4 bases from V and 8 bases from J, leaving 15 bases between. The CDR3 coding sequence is TGTGCCAGCAGCTCCCGGGGCGCGGAGGATGAGCAGTTCTTC. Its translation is CASSSRGAEDEQFF.

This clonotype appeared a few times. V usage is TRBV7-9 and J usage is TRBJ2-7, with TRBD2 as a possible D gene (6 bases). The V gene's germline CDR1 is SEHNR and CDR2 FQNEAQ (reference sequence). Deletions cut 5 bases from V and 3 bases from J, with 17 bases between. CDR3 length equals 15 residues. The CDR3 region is CASSLRAGGYYEQYF. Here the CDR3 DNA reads TGTGCCAGCAGCCTCAGAGCGGGCGGGTACTACGAGCAGTACTTC.

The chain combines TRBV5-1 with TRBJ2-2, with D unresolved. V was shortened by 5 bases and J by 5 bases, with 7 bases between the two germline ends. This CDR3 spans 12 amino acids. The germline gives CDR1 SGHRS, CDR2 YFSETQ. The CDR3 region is CASRPSTGELFF. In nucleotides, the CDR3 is TGCGCCAGCAGACCGAGTACCGGGGAGCTGTTTTTT.

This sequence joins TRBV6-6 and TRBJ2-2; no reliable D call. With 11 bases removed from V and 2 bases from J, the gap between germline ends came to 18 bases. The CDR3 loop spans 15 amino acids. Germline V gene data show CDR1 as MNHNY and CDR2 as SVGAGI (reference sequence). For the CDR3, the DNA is TGTGCCGGGTCTGGTGGTTCGGCCAACACCGGGGAGCTGTTTTTT. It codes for CAGSGGSANTGELFF.

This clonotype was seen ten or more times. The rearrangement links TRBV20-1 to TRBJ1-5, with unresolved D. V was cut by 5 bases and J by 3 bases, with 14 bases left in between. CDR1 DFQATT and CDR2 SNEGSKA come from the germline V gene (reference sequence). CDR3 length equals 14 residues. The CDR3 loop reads CSAPQLGPNQPQHF. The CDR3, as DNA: TGCAGTGCTCCTCAACTCGGTCCCAATCAGCCCCAGCATTTT.

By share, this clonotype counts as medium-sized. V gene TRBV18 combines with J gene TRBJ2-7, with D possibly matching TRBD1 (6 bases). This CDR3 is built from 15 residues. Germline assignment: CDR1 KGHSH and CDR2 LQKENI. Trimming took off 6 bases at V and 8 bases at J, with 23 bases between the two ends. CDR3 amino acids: CASSQDSLGGFKQYF. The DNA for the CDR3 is TGTGCCAGCTCGCAGGACAGCCTAGGAGGCTTCAAGCAGTACTTC.

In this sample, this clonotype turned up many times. The CDR3 here is CASSQLAGTRNSPLHF. The CDR3 DNA is TGTGCCAGCAGCCAATTGGCAGGGACGAGGAATTCACCCCTCCACTTT. The J gene is TRBJ1-6, the V gene TRBV14; a weak D match, TRBD1 (5 bases). The ends were cut back, 2 bases at V and 7 bases at J, with 15 bases in the middle. Germline V gives CDR1 SGHDN, CDR2 FVKESK. The CDR3 has 16 residues.

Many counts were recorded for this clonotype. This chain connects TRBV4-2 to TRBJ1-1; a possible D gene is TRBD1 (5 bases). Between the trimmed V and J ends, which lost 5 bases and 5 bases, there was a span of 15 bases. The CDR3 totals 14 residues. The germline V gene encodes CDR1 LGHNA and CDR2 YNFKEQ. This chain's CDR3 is CASSGPTGPTEAFF. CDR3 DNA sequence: TGTGCCAGCAGCGGACCTACGGGGCCAACTGAAGCTTTCTTT.

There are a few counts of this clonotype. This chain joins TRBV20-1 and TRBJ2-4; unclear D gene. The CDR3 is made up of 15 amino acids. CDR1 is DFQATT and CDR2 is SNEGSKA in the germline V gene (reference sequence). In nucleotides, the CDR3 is TGCAGCGCTGAGGACCCCGCCCTAGCCAAAAACATTCAGTACTTC. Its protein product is CSAEDPALAKNIQYF.

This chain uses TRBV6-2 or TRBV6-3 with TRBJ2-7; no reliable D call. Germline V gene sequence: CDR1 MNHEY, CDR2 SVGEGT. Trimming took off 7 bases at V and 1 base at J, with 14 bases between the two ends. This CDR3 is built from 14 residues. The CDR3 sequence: CASNPAARSYEQYF. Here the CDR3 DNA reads TGTGCCAGCAACCCGGCGGCACGGTCCTACGAGCAGTACTTC.

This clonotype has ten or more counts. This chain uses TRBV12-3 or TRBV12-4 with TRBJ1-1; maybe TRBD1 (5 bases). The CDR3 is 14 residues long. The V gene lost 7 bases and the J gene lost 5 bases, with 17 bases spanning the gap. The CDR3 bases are TGTGCCAGCATAAGTCAAGGGGTCCGAACTGAAGCTTTCTTT. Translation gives CASISQGVRTEAFF.

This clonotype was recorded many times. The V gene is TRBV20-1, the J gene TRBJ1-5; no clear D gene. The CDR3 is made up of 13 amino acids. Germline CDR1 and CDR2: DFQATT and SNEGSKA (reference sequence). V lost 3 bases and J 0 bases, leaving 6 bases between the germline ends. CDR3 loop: CSASTDSNQPQHF. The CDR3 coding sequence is TGCAGTGCTAGTACAGATAGCAATCAGCCCCAGCATTTT.

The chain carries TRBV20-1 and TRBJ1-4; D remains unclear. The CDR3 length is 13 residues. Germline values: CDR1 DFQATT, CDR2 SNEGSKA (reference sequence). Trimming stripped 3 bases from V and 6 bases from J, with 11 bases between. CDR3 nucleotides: TGCAGTGCTAGTGGGCCTGGCGATGAAAAACTGTTTTTT. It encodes CSASGPGDEKLFF.